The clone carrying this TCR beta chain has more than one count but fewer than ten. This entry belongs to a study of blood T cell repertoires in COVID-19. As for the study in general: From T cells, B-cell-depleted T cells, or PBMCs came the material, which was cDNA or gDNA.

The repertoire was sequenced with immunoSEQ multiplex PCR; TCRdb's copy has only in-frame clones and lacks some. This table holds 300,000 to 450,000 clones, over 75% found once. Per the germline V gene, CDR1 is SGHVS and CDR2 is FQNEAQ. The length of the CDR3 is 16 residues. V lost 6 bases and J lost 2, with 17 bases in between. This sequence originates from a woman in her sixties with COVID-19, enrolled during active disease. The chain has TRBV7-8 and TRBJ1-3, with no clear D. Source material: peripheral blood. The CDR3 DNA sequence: TGTGCCAGCAGTTTCGGAGGCGGCTACACTGGAAACACCATATATTTT. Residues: CASSFGGGYTGNTIYF.